A selection of T cell receptor beta chains follows, all from one sample in a study of cytomegalovirus exposure and HLA in healthy donors. Produced via immunoSEQ multiplex PCR; TCRdb's table is partial and in-frame only. The table lists some 99,000 clones, around 74% of them singletons. Sequenced: PBMCs. The receptors here all came from a male donor in good health and CMV-seronegative. Both conserved end residues are part of each CDR3. A D gene is named only where the DNA matches it firmly. Clone size, where shown, is once, few, many, or a class for clones that have expanded.

TRBJ2-7,-,TRBV7-9,TRBD2,CAGTGTSLHEQYF,TGTGCCGGTACCGGGACTAGTTTACACGAGCAGTACTTC
TRBJ1-3,-,TRBV6-1,-,CASSDPGGFGNTIYF,TGTGCCAGCAGTGATCCGGGGGGGTTTGGAAACACCATATATTTT
TRBJ2-3,-,TRBV27,TRBD1,CASSSSDRADTQYF,TGTGCCAGCAGTTCCTCAGACAGGGCAGATACGCAGTATTTT
TRBJ1-1,few,TRBV30,-,CAWRVGQVAFF,TGTGCCTGGAGAGTCGGTCAGGTGGCTTTCTTT
TRBJ2-3,-,TRBV27,-,CASTLTGVGDTQYF,TGTGCCAGCACCCTAACGGGGGTTGGAGATACGCAGTATTTT
TRBJ1-5,-,TRBV6-5,-,CASSYAQYQPQHF,TGTGCCAGCAGTTACGCTCAGTATCAGCCCCAGCATTTT
TRBJ2-7,-,TRBV5-1,TRBD1,CASSLGGQGYYEQYF,TGCGCCAGCAGCTTGGGGGGACAGGGGTACTACGAGCAGTACTTC
TRBJ1-5,-,TRBV6-1,TRBD1,CASSAGDRGDQPQHF,TGTGCCAGCAGCGCGGGGGACAGGGGAGATCAGCCCCAGCATTTT
TRBJ1-4,-,TRBV7-2,-,CASSFLGGEKLFF,TGTGCCAGCAGCTTTCTGGGAGGTGAAAAACTGTTTTTT
TRBJ1-5,-,TRBV25-1,-,CASSGRGNSNQPQHF,TGTGCCAGCAGTGGGCGCGGGAATAGCAATCAGCCCCAGCATTTT
TRBJ2-5,-,TRBV5-3,-,CARSASARVVLETQYF,TGTGCCAGAAGCGCCTCGGCCAGGGTGGTTTTAGAGACCCAGTACTTC
TRBJ1-4,few,TRBV5-1,-,CASSASRVVDEKLFF,TGCGCCAGCAGCGCATCCAGGGTAGTGGATGAAAAACTGTTTTTT
TRBJ1-6,-,TRBV30,-,CAWRLINSPLHF,TGTGCCTGGAGGCTAATCAATTCACCCCTCCACTTT
TRBJ2-2,-,TRBV4-3,TRBD2,CASSQDLSGAANTGELFF,TGCGCCAGCAGCCAAGATCTGAGCGGGGCGGCGAACACCGGGGAGCTGTTTTTT
TRBJ2-1,few,TRBV5-1,-,CASSLETEPYNEQFF,TGCGCCAGCAGCTTGGAGACTGAACCCTACAATGAGCAGTTCTTC
TRBJ2-7,-,TRBV27,TRBD2,CASSLSGGYEQYF,TGTGCCAGCAGTTTATCCGGGGGGTACGAGCAGTACTTC
TRBJ1-5,-,TRBV6-1,-,CASSDPASLGPQHF,TGTGCCAGCAGTGATCCGGCTTCCTTGGGCCCCCAGCATTTT
TRBJ2-7,-,TRBV27,TRBD2,CASRSNPGLAGGLTYEQYF,TGTGCCAGCAGGTCTAACCCGGGACTAGCGGGAGGGCTAACCTACGAGCAGTACTTC
TRBJ2-2,-,TRBV6-5,TRBD1,CASSYYRGLTGELFF,TGTGCCAGCAGTTACTACAGGGGCCTCACCGGGGAGCTGTTTTTT
TRBJ2-1,once,TRBV19,TRBD2,CAVLAGVGGEQFF,TGTGCTGTCCTAGCGGGAGTTGGCGGTGAGCAGTTCTTC
TRBJ2-1,-,TRBV7-2,-,CASSSRSGSYNEQFF,TGTGCCAGCAGCAGCCGCAGCGGCTCCTACAATGAGCAGTTCTTC
TRBJ1-5,-,TRBV28,-,CASSFFGNSNQPQHF,TGTGCCAGCAGTTTTTTCGGGAATAGCAATCAGCCCCAGCATTTT
TRBJ1-2,-,TRBV29-1,TRBD1,CSVNRDRGVGGYGYTF,TGCAGCGTCAACCGGGACAGGGGAGTCGGCGGCTATGGCTACACCTTC
TRBJ1-3,-,TRBV4-3,-,CASSQDRGYGNTIYF,TGCGCCAGCAGCCAAGATAGGGGGTATGGAAACACCATATATTTT
TRBJ2-7,few,TRBV2,TRBD1,CASDRGVSSAVNYEQYF,TGTGCCAGCGACAGGGGTGTTTCGTCAGCGGTTAACTACGAGCAGTACTTC
TRBJ2-7,-,TRBV5-6,-,CASSFLNLEQYF,TGTGCCAGCAGCTTCCTTAACCTCGAGCAGTACTTC
TRBJ1-5,-,TRBV5-1,TRBD1,CASSQGQGSNQPQHF,TGCGCCAGCAGCCAGGGACAGGGTAGCAATCAGCCCCAGCATTTT
TRBJ1-4,-,TRBV6-5,TRBD1,CASSTTGRNEKLFF,TGTGCCAGCAGTACGACAGGGAGAAATGAAAAACTGTTTTTT
TRBJ2-3,-,TRBV19,TRBD2,CASSTPPGGRARSTDTQYF,TGTGCCAGTAGTACCCCCCCGGGCGGGAGGGCCCGGAGCACAGATACGCAGTATTTT
TRBJ2-1,-,TRBV5-1,-,CASSWRAQGKSSYNEQFF,TGCGCCAGCAGCTGGAGAGCTCAAGGAAAGAGCTCCTACAATGAGCAGTTCTTC
TRBJ2-7,-,TRBV30,TRBD1,CAWRGPDRGYEQYF,TGTGCCTGGAGAGGGCCGGACAGGGGGTACGAGCAGTACTTC
TRBJ1-2,-,TRBV2,TRBD1,CASLGTGGGYTF,TGTGCCAGCCTCGGGACAGGGGGCGGCTACACCTTC
TRBJ1-4,-,TRBV27,-,CASSLSEVANEKLFF,TGTGCCAGCAGTTTATCTGAGGTAGCTAATGAAAAACTGTTTTTT
TRBJ1-5,-,TRBV28,-,CASTNAQPQHF,TGTGCCAGCACTAACGCCCAGCCCCAGCATTTT
TRBJ1-1,few,TRBV25-1,-,CASSAGPEAFF,TGTGCCAGCAGTGCAGGTCCTGAAGCTTTCTTT
TRBJ2-2,once,TRBV15,TRBD1,CATRDRVGTGELFF,TGTGCCACGCGGGACAGGGTAGGAACCGGGGAGCTGTTTTTT
TRBJ2-2,few,TRBV7-3,-,CASSLGLGGELFF,TGTGCCAGCAGCTTAGGACTCGGCGGGGAGCTGTTTTTT
TRBJ2-1,-,TRBV16,-,CASSQLAASSYNEQFF,TGTGCCAGCAGCCAATTAGCAGCGAGCTCCTACAATGAGCAGTTCTTC
TRBJ2-1,-,TRBV29-1,TRBD2,CSVEVLRASGSNEQFF,TGCAGCGTTGAAGTCCTGCGGGCTAGCGGGAGTAATGAGCAGTTCTTC
TRBJ1-4,-,TRBV28,-,CASSTRYEEKLFF,TGTGCCAGCAGTACGCGATACGAGGAAAAACTGTTTTTT
TRBJ2-7,-,TRBV6-1,-,CASSEITLAEQYF,TGTGCCAGCAGTGAAATAACCTTGGCCGAGCAGTACTTC
TRBJ2-7,-,TRBV9,TRBD1,CASSASGTAYEQYF,TGTGCCAGCAGCGCCTCAGGGACAGCGTACGAGCAGTACTTC
TRBJ1-4,-,TRBV6-6,TRBD1,CASSYGDRAEKLFF,TGTGCCAGCAGTTACGGGGACAGGGCCGAAAAACTGTTTTTT
TRBJ2-7,-,TRBV29-1,TRBD2,CSVDTAGSSYEQYF,TGCAGCGTTGACACAGCGGGGAGCTCCTACGAGCAGTACTTC
TRBJ2-7,-,TRBV29-1,TRBD2,CSVWGGTSGGTYEQYF,TGCAGCGTTTGGGGAGGGACTAGCGGGGGAACCTACGAGCAGTACTTC
TRBJ1-2,-,TRBV5-4,-,CASSLDSYGYTF,TGTGCCAGCAGCCTTGACAGCTATGGCTACACCTTC
TRBJ2-7,-,TRBV11-3,TRBD2,CASSLGGRAGEQYF,TGTGCCAGCAGCTTAGGCGGGAGGGCCGGAGAGCAGTACTTC